This T cell receptor (beta chain) stems from a study of CD8+ T cells in alopecia areata. V lost 3 bases and J lost 2, with 14 bases in between. The CDR3 runs to 15 residues. Germline CDR1 reads PRHDT; CDR2 reads FYEKMQ (reference sequence). Extraction of RNA preceded its reverse transcription into cDNA, which served as the sequencing template. This table comes from immunoSEQ multiplex PCR, and its TCRdb copy is limited to in-frame clones, with some not included. Here the sample spans about 150,000 clones, less than 65% being singletons. Study observations and caveats: Scalp samples also yield sequences from resident alphabeta T cells of normal skin. Mice gave a clearer picture of TCR sharing than patients did, possibly for HLA-related reasons. The study found higher clonality in lesional than normal scalp, especially in alopecia totalis/universalis.

From PBMCs, CD4+ and CD8+ T cells were sorted. As regards this clone: What it binds is not known.

The receptor was derived from a human donor in good health. The sequenced sample was CD8+ T cells sorted from blood. The chain recombines TRBV13 with TRBJ2-7; D assignment may be TRBD1 or TRBD2 (6 bases each). The CDR3 sequence is CASSFPGGGTYEQYF. CDR3 DNA sequence: TGTGCCAGCAGCTTTCCCGGAGGGGGGACCTACGAGCAGTACTTC.